This entry is about one T cell receptor beta chain. The antigen it recognizes is unknown. No much larger clone is present one base from it, and per-base qualities are unavailable. In total, roughly 710 healthy bone marrow donors made up the cohort. All cohort members were sampled while nominally healthy, although unrecorded immune exposures were likely present. The donor tested CMV seronegative, placing the donor among the 300 to 400 seronegative members of the cohort. A peripheral blood sample was collected from each donor, and TCR beta sequencing was performed on peripheral blood mononuclear cells. The Qiagen DNeasy Blood Extraction Kit was used to extract genomic DNA from the blood cell samples. Library preparation used the immunoSEQ multiplex PCR assay. A mixture of 60 forward primers for TCR Vbeta segments and 13 reverse primers for TCR Jbeta segments was used in the multiplex PCR. The CDR3 region of rearranged TCR beta genes was amplified from genomic DNA by a multiplex PCR assay. The amplified TCR beta libraries were sequenced on the Illumina HiSeq System as 87-base-pair reads. Under the source paper's analysis protocol: A later analysis tallied roughly 78 million unique TCR beta chains across the 640 or so repertoires, and some 12 million of those chains were shared by two or more donors. A nearest-neighbor algorithm error-corrected the raw reads and collapsed the reads into unique sequences, merging closely related sequences to remove PCR and sequencing errors. Alignment of CDR3 sequences to IMGT reference sequences was used to assign V, D and J gene segments. For a sequence to be retained, a match of at least six nucleotides to both a V gene segment and a J gene segment was required. A rearrangement was called productive if the CDR3 had no stop codons and remained in frame with V and J, and every other rearrangement was called non-productive. CDR3 was defined by IMGT convention, running from the second conserved V-encoded cysteine to the conserved J-encoded phenylalanine. The earlier analysis of 500 to 600 of the donors excluded sequences that lacked an unambiguous match to a single V gene segment. In an earlier analysis of several hundred of the donors, V segments were called functional above 56.7% productive rearrangements and were called segregating when the between-donor standard deviation exceeded 5%. A statistical classification framework was developed to diagnose cytomegalovirus status using the catalog of TCR beta chain sequences. In a later analysis, TCR nucleotide sequences were compared against IMGT/GENE-DB human TR gene sequences so that V and J genes could be assigned. Using the TCRdist pipeline, a later analysis assigned CDR3 sequences along with most-parsimonious VDJ recombination scenarios. In a later analysis, every TCR beta chain was defined by the combination of its CDR3 amino acid sequence and its V-gene family, and reads without a unique V-gene family were dropped. A later analysis removed 592 highly shared, low-generation-probability nucleotide sequences to deal with suspected cross-contamination and a sequencing artifact. A later analysis calculated a clonal expansion index for each public chain from normalized within-repertoire ranks of inferred template counts. In a later analysis, generation probabilities were computed with a VDJ recombination model fitted to out-of-frame rearrangements, and the resulting probabilities were checked against IGoR. Hypergeometric tests were used in a later analysis to score TCR-TCR, TCR-HLA and TCR-CMV co-occurrence, with a repertoire-size bias correction applied to the TCR pairs. In a later analysis, false discovery rates were estimated by permuting HLA or CMV assignments 20 times. A later analysis grouped co-occurring TCRs with DBSCAN, adding TCRdist sequence similarity when clustering within HLA-allele-positive subsets. Repertoires with fewer than 30,000 or more than 120,000 public chains were left out of co-occurrence clustering, as were five repertoires with anomalous nucleotide sharing. TCRdb took this table from immuneACCESS and kept in-frame rearrangements with V and J called. Such tables lack part of the clones; where checked against another copy, unresolved V genes explain under half of the gap, and the rest is unexplained. That table supplies the V and J calls and clone size; D and trimming were determined from the DNA. For this sample the table gives about 100,000 clones, of which about 80% were detected only once. Together, the top ten hold around 4% of the sample.

The data stem from a study of cytomegalovirus exposure and HLA in healthy donors (dated by TCRdb to 2016 to 2017). For the wider study: In an earlier analysis of under 600 of the donors, 276 Gb of sequence data and roughly 100 million unique TCR beta sequences from roughly 190 million T cells were reported. A later genetic analysis took genome-wide SNP genotypes for about three fifths of the 666 donors and used that subset as a discovery cohort. Among the roughly 410 genotyped donors, approximately 77% belonged to the genetic ancestry cluster associated with self-reported Caucasian donors. Every discovery cohort repertoire had been produced on one sequencing platform. The number of typed donors differed by locus: roughly 629-640 for A, B, C, DRB1 and DQB1; 500 to 550 for DQA1; 606 for DPA1; and around 450 for DPB1. The study combined high-throughput TCR immunosequencing, statistical association of individual TCRs with disease status, and machine learning to predict cytomegalovirus infection status. The T cell repertoires of several hundred subjects were profiled by immunosequencing and related to cytomegalovirus serostatus. A later analysis re-analyzed previously published TCR beta repertoires from about 600 donors and added high-resolution HLA genotyping to study TCR occurrence patterns. Among roughly 400 genotyped donors of the cohort, an average of approximately 240,000 unique TCR beta nucleotide sequences was sequenced per donor, of which 15% to 20% were non-productive. An early release that covered some 640 HLA-typed donors contained approximately 300 gigabases of sequencing data and tens of millions of unique TCR sequences. Donor age, sex, ethnicity and CMV serostatus were collected together with the repertoire data. The study aimed to test whether signatures of past pathogen exposure could be identified by cataloging public T cell receptors. Rather than using new phenotypic data, the later analysis identified candidate immune exposures from TCR beta sequences and from how often those sequences occurred across donors. Along with the approximately 620-subject first cohort, a separate validation cohort of 120 different subjects was used. Because of strong linkage in the cohort, roughly five DR-DQ haplotypes were treated as single units for association and clustering. An earlier analysis of nearly 600 of the donors applied high-throughput TCR beta sequencing to assess whether each TCR beta V gene segment acted as functional or pseudogenic. Class I and class II HLA loci were covered by the typing at four-digit resolution. Findings and caveats that apply to the study as a whole: Correlated functional status among segregating V segments might be attributable to linkage disequilibrium, but an unknown experimental factor could not be ruled out. Cytomegalovirus status was reported to be diagnosed by the classifier with high specificity and sensitivity in both the original and validation cohorts. In a later genetic analysis, a missense DCLRE1C variant was associated with V-gene and J-gene trimming of TCR beta chains, and the association was replicated in an independent cohort. A later analysis found that most CMV-associated TCR beta chains appeared HLA-restricted, with HLA associations seemingly driven largely by CMV exposure. The presence/absence analyses assumed that sequencing depth was roughly uniform across donors, and that assumption may not be true. Because some donors lacked HLA typing at each locus, the association tests relied only on the typed subset. A further reported finding was that TCR beta sequences accurately predicted the HLA-A and HLA-B alleles for most subjects in the first cohort. It was suggested by the authors that the approach could potentially be generalized to other disease states and immunological phenotypes. In a later analysis, more than 15,000 TCR beta sequences were associated with specific HLA alleles at a false discovery rate of 0.05. Compared with the roughly 710-donor mean, donors in an Asian-associated ancestry cluster had fewer N-insertions in productive TCRs, according to a later genetic analysis. According to a later analysis, parvovirus B19, influenza, CMV and Epstein-Barr virus appeared linked to several top co-occurrence clusters. The study listed 150 to 200 TCR beta chains as associated with cytomegalovirus. A later analysis found that TCR association rates varied across HLA loci, with DRB1 alleles showing the most associated TCRs and HLA-C alleles the fewest. Some IMGT-functional V segments, including TRBV6-2 and TRBV6-3, could not be distinguished by the 87-base-pair reads and were therefore excluded. Compared with equally common non-associated chains, HLA-associated TCR beta chains in a later analysis were more clonally expanded and had lower generation probabilities. For the cohort, immune exposure information was limited to CMV serostatus. An earlier analysis of some 590 of the donors showed that most TCR beta V segments appeared in productive rearrangements either about 87% or about 30% of the time, which broadly matched IMGT annotations. When HLA alleles, especially DR and DQ, strongly co-occurred, attributing TCR associations to individual alleles was difficult. The earlier analysis of approximately 590 of the donors excluded about 16 rarely observed V segments, including chromosome 9 orphons, because counts were too low. A cluster of highly shared sequence variants was judged likely to be a technical artifact of the sequencing pipeline. A few of the identified cytomegalovirus-associated TCR beta chains were confirmed in vitro to be specific for cytomegalovirus antigens. In this cohort, only TCR beta chains were sequenced, and detectable features were limited by the absence of alpha or paired-chain data. Most TCR sequences were seen in very few donors, while some public TCRs were found in many individuals.

The germline V gene (reference sequence) supplies CDR1 MNHEY and CDR2 SMNVEV. The CDR3 contains 13 residues, cysteine and phenylalanine counted. Left in the record is the CDR3 DNA by itself, 39 bases read in frame from the first base. V gives up 3 bases and J gives up 3 bases, and the segment between their germline ends measures 8 bases. Rearrangement joined TRBV27 to TRBJ1-1, and perhaps TRBD1 as D gene, on 6 matching bases. Sequenced sample: PBMCs. The sequence was collected from a man aged 40-50 years in good health and CMV-seronegative. CDR3 protein: CASSFEGDTEAFF. The nucleotides read TGTGCCAGCAGTTTTGAGGGGGACACTGAAGCTTTCTTT.